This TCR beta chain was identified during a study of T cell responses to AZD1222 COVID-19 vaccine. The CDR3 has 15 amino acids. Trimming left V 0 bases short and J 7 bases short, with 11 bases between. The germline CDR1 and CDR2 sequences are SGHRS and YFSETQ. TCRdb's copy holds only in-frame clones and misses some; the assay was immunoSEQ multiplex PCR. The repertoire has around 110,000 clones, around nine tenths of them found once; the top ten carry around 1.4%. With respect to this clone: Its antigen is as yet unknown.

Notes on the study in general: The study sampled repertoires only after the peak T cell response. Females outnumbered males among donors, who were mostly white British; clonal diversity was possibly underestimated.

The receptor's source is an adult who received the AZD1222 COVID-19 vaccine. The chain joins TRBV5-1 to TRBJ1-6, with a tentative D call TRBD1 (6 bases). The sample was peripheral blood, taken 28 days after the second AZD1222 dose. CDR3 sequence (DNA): TGCGCCAGCAGCTTGGTGCCAGGGGAAAATTCACCCCTCCACTTT. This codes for CASSLVPGENSPLHF.